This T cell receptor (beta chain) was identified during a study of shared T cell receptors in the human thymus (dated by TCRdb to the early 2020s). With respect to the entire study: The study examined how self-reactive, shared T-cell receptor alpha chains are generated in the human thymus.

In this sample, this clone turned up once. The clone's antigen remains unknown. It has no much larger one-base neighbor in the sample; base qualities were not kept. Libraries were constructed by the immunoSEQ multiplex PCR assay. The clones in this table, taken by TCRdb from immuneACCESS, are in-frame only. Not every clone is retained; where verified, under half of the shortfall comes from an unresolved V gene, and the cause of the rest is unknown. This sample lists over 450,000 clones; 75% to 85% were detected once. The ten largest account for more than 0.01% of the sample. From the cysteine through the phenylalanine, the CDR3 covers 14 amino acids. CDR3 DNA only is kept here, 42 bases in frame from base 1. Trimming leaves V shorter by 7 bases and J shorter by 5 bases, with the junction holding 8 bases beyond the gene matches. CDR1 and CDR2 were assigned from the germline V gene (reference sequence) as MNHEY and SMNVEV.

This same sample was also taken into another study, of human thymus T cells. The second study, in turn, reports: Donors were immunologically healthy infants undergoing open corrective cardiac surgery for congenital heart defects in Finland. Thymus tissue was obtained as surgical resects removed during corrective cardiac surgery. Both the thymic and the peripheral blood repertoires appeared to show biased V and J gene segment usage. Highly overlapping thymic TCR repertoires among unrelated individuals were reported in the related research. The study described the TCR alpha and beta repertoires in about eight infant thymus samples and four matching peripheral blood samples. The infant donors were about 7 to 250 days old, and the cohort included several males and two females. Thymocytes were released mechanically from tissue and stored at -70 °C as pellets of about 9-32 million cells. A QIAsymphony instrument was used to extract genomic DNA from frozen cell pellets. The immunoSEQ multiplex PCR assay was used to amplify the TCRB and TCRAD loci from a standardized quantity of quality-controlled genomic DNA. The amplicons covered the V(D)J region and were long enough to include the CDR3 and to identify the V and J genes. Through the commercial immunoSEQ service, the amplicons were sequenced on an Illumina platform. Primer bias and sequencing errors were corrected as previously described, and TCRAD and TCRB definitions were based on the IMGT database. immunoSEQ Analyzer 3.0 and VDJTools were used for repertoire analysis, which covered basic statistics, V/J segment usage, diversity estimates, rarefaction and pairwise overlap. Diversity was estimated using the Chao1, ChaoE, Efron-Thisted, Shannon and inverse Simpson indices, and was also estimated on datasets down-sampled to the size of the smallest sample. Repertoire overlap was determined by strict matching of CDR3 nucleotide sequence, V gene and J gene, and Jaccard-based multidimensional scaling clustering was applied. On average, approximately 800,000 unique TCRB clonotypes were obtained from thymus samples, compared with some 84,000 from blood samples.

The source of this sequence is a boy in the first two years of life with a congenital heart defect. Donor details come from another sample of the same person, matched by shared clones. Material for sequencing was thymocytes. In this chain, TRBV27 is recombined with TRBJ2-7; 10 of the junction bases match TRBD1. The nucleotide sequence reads TGTGCCAGCACCCCCGGGACAGGGGTGGACGAGCAGTACTTC. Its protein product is CASTPGTGVDEQYF.